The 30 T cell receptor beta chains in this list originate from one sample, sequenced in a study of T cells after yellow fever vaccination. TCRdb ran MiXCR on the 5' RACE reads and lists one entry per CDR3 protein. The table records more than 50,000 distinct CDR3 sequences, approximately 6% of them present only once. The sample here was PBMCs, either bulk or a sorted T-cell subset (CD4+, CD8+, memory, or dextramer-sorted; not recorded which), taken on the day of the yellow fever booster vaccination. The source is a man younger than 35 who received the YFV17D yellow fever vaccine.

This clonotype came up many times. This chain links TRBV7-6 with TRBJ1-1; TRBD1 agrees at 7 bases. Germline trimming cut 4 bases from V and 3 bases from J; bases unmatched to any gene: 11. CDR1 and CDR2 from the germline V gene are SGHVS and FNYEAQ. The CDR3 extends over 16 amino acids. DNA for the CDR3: TGTGCCAGCAGCTCGTATACCAGGGACAGTTACACTGAAGCTTTCTTT. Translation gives CASSSYTRDSYTEAFF.

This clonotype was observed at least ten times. CDR3 sequence: CASSLERGPPVEHNEQFF. In nucleotides, the CDR3 is TGTGCCAGCAGCTTAGAGCGGGGGCCCCCCGTCGAGCACAATGAGCAGTTCTTC. The V call is TRBV11-1, the J call TRBJ2-1, with TRBD2 matching over 8 bases. The germline gives CDR1 SGHAT, CDR2 FQDESV (reference sequence). Losses at the gene ends were 1 base for V and 5 bases for J; bases not matched to a gene: 13. The CDR3 extends over 18 amino acids.

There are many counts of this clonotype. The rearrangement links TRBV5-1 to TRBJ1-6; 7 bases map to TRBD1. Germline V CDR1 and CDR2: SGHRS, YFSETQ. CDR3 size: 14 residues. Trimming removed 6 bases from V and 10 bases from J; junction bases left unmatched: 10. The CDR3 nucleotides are TGCGCCAGCACCTGGGGGACAGTTTTGTCACCCCTCCACTTT. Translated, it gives CASTWGTVLSPLHF.

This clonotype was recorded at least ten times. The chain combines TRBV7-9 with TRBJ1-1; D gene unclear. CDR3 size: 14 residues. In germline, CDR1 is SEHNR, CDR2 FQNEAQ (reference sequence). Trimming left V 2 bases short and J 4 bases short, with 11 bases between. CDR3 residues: CASSLSMASTEAFF. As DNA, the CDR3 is TGTGCCAGCAGCTTAAGTATGGCGAGCACTGAAGCTTTCTTT.

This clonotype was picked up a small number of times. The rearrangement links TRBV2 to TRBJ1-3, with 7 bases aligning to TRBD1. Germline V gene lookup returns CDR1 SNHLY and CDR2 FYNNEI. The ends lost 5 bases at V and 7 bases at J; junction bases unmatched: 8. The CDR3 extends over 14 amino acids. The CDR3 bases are TGTGCCAGCAGTCCGGGACAGCTGGAGAACACCATATATTTT. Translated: CASSPGQLENTIYF. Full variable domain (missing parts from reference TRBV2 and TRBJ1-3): EPEVTQTPSHQVTQMGQEVILRCVPISNHLYFYWYRQILGQKVEFLVSFYNNEISEKSEIFDDQFSVERPDGSNFTLKIRSTKLEDSAMYFCASSPGQLENTIYFGEGSWLTVV.

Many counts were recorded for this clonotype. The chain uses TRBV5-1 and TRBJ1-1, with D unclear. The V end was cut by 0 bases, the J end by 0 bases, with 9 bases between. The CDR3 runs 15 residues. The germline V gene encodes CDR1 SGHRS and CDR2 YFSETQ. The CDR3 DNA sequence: TGCGCCAGCAGCTTGGGCTCAGCCATGAACACTGAAGCTTTCTTT. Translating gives CASSLGSAMNTEAFF.

CDR3: CAISRNGDTQYF. CDR3 DNA: TGTGCCATCAGTAGAAACGGAGATACGCAGTATTTT. The chain combines TRBV10-3 with TRBJ2-3; D unresolved. The germline V and J ends were trimmed by 5 bases and 5 bases, with 8 bases remaining between them. Germline V gene sequence: CDR1 ENHRY, CDR2 SYGVKD. CDR3 length: 12 amino acids.

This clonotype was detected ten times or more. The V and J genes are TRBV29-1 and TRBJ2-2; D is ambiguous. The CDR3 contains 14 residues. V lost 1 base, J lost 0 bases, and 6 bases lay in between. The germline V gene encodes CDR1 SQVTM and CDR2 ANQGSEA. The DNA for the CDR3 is TGCAGCGTTGAAGTGGGTTCGAACACCGGGGAGCTGTTTTTT. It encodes CSVEVGSNTGELFF.

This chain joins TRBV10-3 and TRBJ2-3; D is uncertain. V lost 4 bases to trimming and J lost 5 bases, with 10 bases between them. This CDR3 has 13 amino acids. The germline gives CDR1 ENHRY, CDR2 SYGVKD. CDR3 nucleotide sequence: TGTGCCATCAGTGGAAATGCGGTAGATACGCAGTATTTT. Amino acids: CAISGNAVDTQYF.

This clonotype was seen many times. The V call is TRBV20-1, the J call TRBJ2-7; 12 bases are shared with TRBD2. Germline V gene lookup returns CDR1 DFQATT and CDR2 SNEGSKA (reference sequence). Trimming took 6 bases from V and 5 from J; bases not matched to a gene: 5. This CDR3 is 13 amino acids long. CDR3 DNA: TGCAGTGCCTCTAGCGGGGGGGCTCACGAGCAGTACGTC. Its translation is CSASSGGAHEQYV.

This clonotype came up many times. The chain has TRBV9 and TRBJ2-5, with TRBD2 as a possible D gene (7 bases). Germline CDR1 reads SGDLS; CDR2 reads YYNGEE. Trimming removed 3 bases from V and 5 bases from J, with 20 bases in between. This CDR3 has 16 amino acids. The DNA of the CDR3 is TGTGCCAGCAGCGCTCCGGGGGGCCACGGGGCGGAGACCCAGTACTTC. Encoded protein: CASSAPGGHGAETQYF.

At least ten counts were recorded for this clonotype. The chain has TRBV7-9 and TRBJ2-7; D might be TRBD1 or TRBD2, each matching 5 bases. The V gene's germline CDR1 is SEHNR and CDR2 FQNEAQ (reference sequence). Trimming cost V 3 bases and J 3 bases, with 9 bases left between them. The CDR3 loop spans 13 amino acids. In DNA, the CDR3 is TGTGCCAGCAGCTTGGGGGATGTCTACGAGCAGTACTTC. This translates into CASSLGDVYEQYF.

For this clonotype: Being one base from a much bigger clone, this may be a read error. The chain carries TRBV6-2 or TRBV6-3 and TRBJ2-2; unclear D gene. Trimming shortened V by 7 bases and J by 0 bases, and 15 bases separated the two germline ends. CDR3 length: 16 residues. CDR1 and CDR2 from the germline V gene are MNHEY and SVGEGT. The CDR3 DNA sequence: TGTGCCAGCAAGCATAGCCGGCGACCGAACACCGGGGAGCTGTTTTTT. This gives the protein CASKHSRRPNTGELFF.

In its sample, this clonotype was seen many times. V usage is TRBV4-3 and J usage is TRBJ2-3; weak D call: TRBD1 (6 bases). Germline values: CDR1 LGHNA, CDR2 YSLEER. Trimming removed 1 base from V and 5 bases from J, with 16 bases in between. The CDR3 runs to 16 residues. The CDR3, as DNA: TGCGCCAGCAGCCAAGGCTCCAACAGGGCCGAAGATACGCAGTATTTT. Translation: CASSQGSNRAEDTQYF.

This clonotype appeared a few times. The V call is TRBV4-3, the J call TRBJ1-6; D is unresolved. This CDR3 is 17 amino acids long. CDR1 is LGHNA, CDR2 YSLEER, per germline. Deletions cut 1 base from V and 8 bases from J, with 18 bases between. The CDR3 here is CASSQVSPANKDSPLHF. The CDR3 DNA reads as TGCGCCAGCAGCCAAGTGAGCCCTGCTAATAAAGATTCACCCCTCCACTTT.

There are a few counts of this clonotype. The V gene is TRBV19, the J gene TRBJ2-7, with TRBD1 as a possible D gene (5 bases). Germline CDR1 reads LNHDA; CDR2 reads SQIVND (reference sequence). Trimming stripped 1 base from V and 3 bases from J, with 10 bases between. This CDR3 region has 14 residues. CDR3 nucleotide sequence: TGTGCCAGTAGTATAGCCAGGGTCGGCTACGAGCAGTACTTC. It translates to CASSIARVGYEQYF.

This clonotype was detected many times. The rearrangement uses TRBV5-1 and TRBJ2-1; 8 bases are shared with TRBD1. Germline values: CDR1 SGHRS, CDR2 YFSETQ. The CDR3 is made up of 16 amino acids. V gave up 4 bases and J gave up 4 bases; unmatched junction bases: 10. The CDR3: CASSVLPGQAYNEQFF. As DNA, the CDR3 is TGCGCCAGCAGCGTGCTACCGGGACAGGCTTACAATGAGCAGTTCTTC.

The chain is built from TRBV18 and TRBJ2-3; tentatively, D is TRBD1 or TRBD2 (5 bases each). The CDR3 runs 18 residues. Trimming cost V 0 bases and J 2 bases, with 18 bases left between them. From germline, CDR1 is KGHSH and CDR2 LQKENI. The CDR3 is CASSPPFQPGPDTDTQYF. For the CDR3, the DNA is TGTGCCAGCTCACCACCCTTCCAGCCGGGACCGGACACAGATACGCAGTATTTT.

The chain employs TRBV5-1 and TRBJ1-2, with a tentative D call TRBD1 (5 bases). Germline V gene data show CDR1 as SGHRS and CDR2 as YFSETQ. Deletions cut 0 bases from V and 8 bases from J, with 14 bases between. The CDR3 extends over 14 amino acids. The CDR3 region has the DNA TGCGCCAGCAGCTTGGCCGGCAGGGCGGGAGGCTACACCTTC. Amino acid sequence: CASSLAGRAGGYTF.

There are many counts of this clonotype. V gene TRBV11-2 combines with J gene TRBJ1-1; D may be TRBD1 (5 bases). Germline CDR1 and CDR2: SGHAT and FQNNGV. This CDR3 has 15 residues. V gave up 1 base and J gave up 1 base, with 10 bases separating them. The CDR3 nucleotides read TGTGCCAGCAGCTTAGTAGCAGGGAAGAACACTGAAGCTTTCTTT. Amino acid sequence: CASSLVAGKNTEAFF.

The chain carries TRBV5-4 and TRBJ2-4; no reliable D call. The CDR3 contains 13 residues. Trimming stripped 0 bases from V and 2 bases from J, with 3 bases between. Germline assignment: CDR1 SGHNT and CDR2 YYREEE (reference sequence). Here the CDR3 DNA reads TGTGCCAGCAGCTTGGGTCCCAAAAACATTCAGTACTTC. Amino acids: CASSLGPKNIQYF.

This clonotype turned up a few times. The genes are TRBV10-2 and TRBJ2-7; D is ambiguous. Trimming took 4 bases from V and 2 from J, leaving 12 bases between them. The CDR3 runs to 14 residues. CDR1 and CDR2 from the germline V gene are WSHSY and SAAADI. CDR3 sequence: CASSATRSPYEQYV. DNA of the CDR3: TGCGCCAGCAGTGCAACCCGGAGCCCCTACGAGCAGTACGTC.

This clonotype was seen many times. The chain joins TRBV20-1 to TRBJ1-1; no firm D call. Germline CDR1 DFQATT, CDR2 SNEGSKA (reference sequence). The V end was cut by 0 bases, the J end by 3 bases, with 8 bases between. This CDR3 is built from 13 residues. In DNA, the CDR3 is TGCAGTGCTAGAGATCTAATGTACACTGAAGCTTTCTTT. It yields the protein CSARDLMYTEAFF.

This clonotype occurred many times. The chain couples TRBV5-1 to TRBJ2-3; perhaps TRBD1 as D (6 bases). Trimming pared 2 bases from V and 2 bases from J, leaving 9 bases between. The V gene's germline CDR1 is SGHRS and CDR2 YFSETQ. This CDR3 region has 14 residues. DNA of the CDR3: TGCGCCAGCAGCTTCACAGGGACCACAGATACGCAGTATTTT. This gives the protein CASSFTGTTDTQYF.

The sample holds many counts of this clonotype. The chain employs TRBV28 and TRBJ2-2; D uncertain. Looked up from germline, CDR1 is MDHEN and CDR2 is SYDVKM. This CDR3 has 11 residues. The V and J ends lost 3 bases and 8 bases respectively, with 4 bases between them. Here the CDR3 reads CASSFRGELFF. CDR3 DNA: TGTGCCAGCAGTTTCCGGGGGGAGCTGTTTTTT. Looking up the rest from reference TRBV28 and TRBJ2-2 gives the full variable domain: DVKVTQSSRYLVKRTGEKVFLECVQDMDHENMFWYRQDPGLGLRLIYFSYDVKMKEKGDIPEGYSVSREKKERFSLILESASTNQTSMYLCASSFRGELFFGEGSRLTVL.

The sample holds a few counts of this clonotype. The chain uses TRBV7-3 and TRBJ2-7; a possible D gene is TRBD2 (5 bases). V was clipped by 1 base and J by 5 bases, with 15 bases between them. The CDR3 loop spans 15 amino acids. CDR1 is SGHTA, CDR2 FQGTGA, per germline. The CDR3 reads CASSLNAGWGDEQYF. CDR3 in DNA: TGTGCCAGCAGCTTAAATGCTGGTTGGGGAGACGAGCAGTACTTC.

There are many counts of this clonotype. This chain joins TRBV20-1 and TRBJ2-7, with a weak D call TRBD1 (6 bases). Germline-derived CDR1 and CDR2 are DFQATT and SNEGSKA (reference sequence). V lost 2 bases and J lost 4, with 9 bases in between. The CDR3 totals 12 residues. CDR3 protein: CSARPDRYEQYF. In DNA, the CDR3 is TGCAGTGCTAGACCGGACAGATACGAGCAGTACTTC.

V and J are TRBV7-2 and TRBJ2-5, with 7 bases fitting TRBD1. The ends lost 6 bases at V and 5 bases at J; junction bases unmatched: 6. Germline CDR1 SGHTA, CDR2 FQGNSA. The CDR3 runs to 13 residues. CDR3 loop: CASSRGGGETQYF. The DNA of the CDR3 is TGTGCCAGCAGTCGAGGGGGCGGGGAGACCCAGTACTTC. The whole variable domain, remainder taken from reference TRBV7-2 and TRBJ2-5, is GAGVSQSPSNKVTEKGKDVELRCDPISGHTALYWYRQSLGQGLEFLIYFQGNSAPDKSGLPSDRFSAERTGGSVSTLTIQRTQQEDSAVYLCASSRGGGETQYFGPGTRLLVL.

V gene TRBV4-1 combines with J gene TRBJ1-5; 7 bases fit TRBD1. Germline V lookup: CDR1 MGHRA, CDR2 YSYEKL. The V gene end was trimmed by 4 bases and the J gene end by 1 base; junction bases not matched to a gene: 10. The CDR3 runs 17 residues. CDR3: CASSLRQGLESNQPQHF. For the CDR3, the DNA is TGCGCCAGCAGCCTACGACAGGGACTGGAAAGCAATCAGCCCCAGCATTTT.

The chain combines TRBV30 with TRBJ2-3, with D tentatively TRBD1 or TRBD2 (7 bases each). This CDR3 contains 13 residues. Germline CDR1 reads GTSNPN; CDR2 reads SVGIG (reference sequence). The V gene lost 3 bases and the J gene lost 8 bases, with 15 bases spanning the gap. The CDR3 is CAWRPGGAPTQYF. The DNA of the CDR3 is TGTGCCTGGAGGCCAGGGGGGGCCCCTACGCAGTATTTT.